This record concerns one T cell receptor beta chain sequence. The sample is drawn from a study of blood T cell repertoires in COVID-19. Overall study: From the United States, Italy and Spain came samples of acute and convalescent COVID-19. Nucleic acid was either cDNA or gDNA, and it came from T cells, B-cell-depleted T cells, or PBMCs.

There are 17 residues in the CDR3. V dropped 3 bases and J dropped 1 base, with 20 bases sitting between them. Germline V CDR1 and CDR2: SGHDT, YYEEEE. Data came from immunoSEQ multiplex PCR; TCRdb stores just in-frame clones and leaves some out. The data contain more than 200,000 clones, around 90% of them seen just once; the ten biggest clones take up around 0.7%. The sequence was obtained from a human donor in a cohort sampled during active COVID-19. The J gene is TRBJ2-7, the V gene TRBV5-6, with TRBD1 as a possible D gene (5 bases). Material for sequencing was peripheral blood. The CDR3 spells CASSSSVQGTRSYEQYF. DNA for the CDR3: TGTGCCAGCAGCTCCTCAGTTCAGGGCACACGATCCTACGAGCAGTACTTC.